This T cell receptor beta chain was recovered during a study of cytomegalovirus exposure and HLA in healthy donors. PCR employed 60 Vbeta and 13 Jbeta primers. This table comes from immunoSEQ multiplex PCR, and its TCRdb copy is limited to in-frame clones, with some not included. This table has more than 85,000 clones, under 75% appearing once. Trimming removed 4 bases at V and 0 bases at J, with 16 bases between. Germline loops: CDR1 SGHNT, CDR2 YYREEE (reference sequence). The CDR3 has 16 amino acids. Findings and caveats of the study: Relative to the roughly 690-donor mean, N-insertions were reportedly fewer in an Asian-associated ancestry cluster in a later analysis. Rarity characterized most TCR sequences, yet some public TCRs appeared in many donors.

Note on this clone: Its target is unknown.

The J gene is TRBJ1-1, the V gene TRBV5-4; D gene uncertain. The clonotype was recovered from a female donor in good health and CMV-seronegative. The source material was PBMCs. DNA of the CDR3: TGTGCCAGCAGCCAAGCGGGCTTTGGCATGAACACTGAAGCTTTCTTT. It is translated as CASSQAGFGMNTEAFF.